Listed here are 16 T cell receptor beta chains from one sample, sequenced in a study of OX40 agonist ivuxolimab in advanced cancers. TCRdb keeps only in-frame clones here, not all; method: immunoSEQ multiplex PCR. The sample holds about 130,000 clones, roughly 91% seen once. This specimen consisted of CD4+ or CD8+ T cells sorted from blood, obtained in a trial of the OX40 agonist ivuxolimab. These receptors originate from an adult with an advanced solid tumor such as melanoma, head and neck, liver or kidney cancer.

V usage is TRBV6-4 and J usage is TRBJ1-2; no reliable D call. Germline CDR1 reads MRHNA; CDR2 reads SNTAGT. This CDR3 has 11 residues. Deletions cut 2 bases from V and 5 bases from J, with 3 bases between. This CDR3 is CASSDAYGYTF. The CDR3 coding sequence is TGTGCCAGCAGTGACGCGTATGGCTACACCTTC.

This chain joins TRBV5-4 and TRBJ1-1; no clear D. CDR1 and CDR2 (germline): SGHNT, YYREEE (reference sequence). The V end lost 1 base, the J end lost 3 bases, and 16 bases lay between the germline ends. The CDR3 covers 16 residues. The CDR3: CASSLTSVRIHTEAFF. The CDR3 nucleotides are TGTGCCAGCAGCTTGACCTCGGTCAGAATTCACACTGAAGCTTTCTTT.

The chain couples TRBV28 to TRBJ1-2; D remains ambiguous. Per the germline V gene, CDR1 is MDHEN and CDR2 is SYDVKM. The length of the CDR3 is 13 residues. Trimming removed 3 bases at V and 8 bases at J, with 13 bases between. CDR3 amino acids: CASSFFYGGGYTF. The CDR3 region has the DNA TGTGCCAGCAGTTTTTTTTACGGAGGAGGCTACACCTTC.

The chain joins TRBV5-1 to TRBJ2-5; D tentatively reads TRBD1 or TRBD2 (5 bases each). Trimming stripped 0 bases from V and 1 base from J, with 10 bases between. CDR1 is SGHRS, CDR2 YFSETQ, per germline. The CDR3 is 15 residues long. The CDR3 loop is CASSLAGGVQETQYF. The CDR3 DNA reads as TGCGCCAGCAGCTTGGCTGGGGGAGTCCAAGAGACCCAGTACTTC.

The chain links TRBV11-2 to TRBJ2-3; D is ambiguous. CDR1 SGHAT and CDR2 FQNNGV come from the germline V gene. The CDR3 has 12 amino acids. V was cut by 5 bases and J by 4 bases, with 7 bases left in between. The CDR3 region has the DNA TGTGCCAGCAGCCCCATCCCAGATACGCAGTATTTT. This sequence encodes CASSPIPDTQYF.

The chain carries TRBV28 and TRBJ1-6; D uncertain. Germline values: CDR1 MDHEN, CDR2 SYDVKM. The CDR3 is made up of 15 amino acids. Trimming left V 3 bases short and J 7 bases short, with 13 bases between. This chain's CDR3 is CASSLVGPGNSPLHF. The CDR3 nucleotides read TGTGCCAGCAGTTTGGTAGGACCGGGGAATTCACCCCTCCACTTT.

The chain has TRBV10-1 and TRBJ2-3; D not resolved. The germline V gene has CDR1 WNHNN and CDR2 SYGVQD (reference sequence). Trimming cost V 8 bases and J 5 bases, with 11 bases left between them. The CDR3 covers 12 residues. In DNA form, the CDR3 reads TGCGCCAGCGGTCCAGGAGAAGATACGCAGTATTTT. Protein sequence: CASGPGEDTQYF.

J is TRBJ2-3 and V is TRBV19, with D possibly TRBD2 on 7 matching bases. This CDR3 region has 12 residues. The V and J ends lost 6 bases and 9 bases respectively, with 13 bases between them. The germline V gene encodes CDR1 LNHDA and CDR2 SQIVND (reference sequence). This CDR3 reads CASRGGQRTQYF. CDR3 sequence (DNA): TGTGCCAGTAGGGGGGGGCAGCGGACGCAGTATTTT.

This clone was recorded a few times. The chain couples TRBV27 to TRBJ1-2, with TRBD1 matching over 7 bases. J was trimmed by 4 bases and V by 4 bases; bases with no gene match: 9. The CDR3 totals 15 residues. Germline-derived CDR1 and CDR2 are MNHEY and SMNVEV (reference sequence). For the CDR3, the DNA is TGTGCCAGCAGTTCAGAGGCAGGGGGTTTCTATGGCTACACCTTC. Translated: CASSSEAGGFYGYTF.

V and J are TRBV6-5 and TRBJ1-2; D is unclear. The CDR3 spans 13 residues. CDR1 MNHEY and CDR2 SVGAGI come from the germline V gene. V gave up 0 bases and J gave up 3 bases, with 5 bases separating them. CDR3 region: CASSYSVDYGYTF. CDR3 nucleotide sequence: TGTGCCAGCAGTTACTCGGTTGACTATGGCTACACCTTC.

This chain links TRBV6-5 with TRBJ2-1, with 14 bases identical to TRBD2. This CDR3 has 15 residues. The junction had 5 bases not matched to a gene; V was cut back by 6 bases and J by 7 bases. Germline V gene sequence: CDR1 MNHEY, CDR2 SVGAGI. This CDR3 is CASSPGTSGRNEQFF. CDR3 nucleotide sequence: TGTGCCAGCAGCCCCGGGACTAGCGGGAGAAATGAGCAGTTCTTC.

The chain is built from TRBV6-5 and TRBJ1-6; D possibly corresponds to TRBD1 (5 bases). CDR1 is MNHEY, CDR2 SVGAGI, per germline. This CDR3 is built from 15 residues. The germline V and J ends were trimmed by 5 bases and 4 bases, with 12 bases remaining between them. The CDR3 is CASSRQTVYNSPLHF. CDR3 sequence (DNA): TGTGCCAGCAGTCGACAGACTGTTTATAATTCACCCCTCCACTTT.

V is TRBV7-9 and J is TRBJ1-2; no definite D call. The V gene's germline CDR1 is SEHNR and CDR2 FQNEAQ (reference sequence). CDR3 length equals 17 residues. V shed 0 bases and J shed 0 bases, with 14 bases lying between them. In DNA form, the CDR3 reads TGTGCCAGCAGCTTAGCGGTCCAGACTACACCTAACTATGGCTACACCTTC. Amino acid sequence: CASSLAVQTTPNYGYTF.

CDR3 residues: CASSLEVGTGEQYF. The CDR3 bases are TGCGCCAGCAGCTTGGAGGTGGGGACCGGGGAGCAGTACTTC. The rearrangement uses TRBV5-1 and TRBJ2-7; D assignment may be TRBD1 or TRBD2 (5 bases each). V was trimmed by 0 bases and J by 7 bases, leaving 14 bases between them. Germline V CDR1 and CDR2: SGHRS, YFSETQ. The CDR3 contains 14 residues.

V usage is TRBV5-1 and J usage is TRBJ2-7, with 8 bases identical to TRBD1. Looked up from germline, CDR1 is SGHRS and CDR2 is YFSETQ. CDR3 length: 14 amino acids. V was pared by 1 base and J by 2 bases, with 2 bases of the junction left unmatched. CDR3 amino acids: CASSLLQGAYEQYF. CDR3 DNA: TGCGCCAGCAGCTTGTTACAGGGGGCCTACGAGCAGTACTTC.

The chain recombines TRBV27 with TRBJ1-1; D is possibly TRBD1 (5 bases). Trimming left V 5 bases short and J 5 bases short, with 15 bases between. The CDR3 has 14 amino acids. The germline gives CDR1 MNHEY, CDR2 SMNVEV (reference sequence). The CDR3 sequence: CASSLTMAGTEAFF. CDR3 DNA: TGTGCCAGCAGTCTAACAATGGCAGGGACTGAAGCTTTCTTT.